The 29 T cell receptor beta chains in this list originate from one sample, sequenced in a study of shared clonotypes between healthy human individuals. Profiled with immunoSEQ multiplex PCR; TCRdb holds only in-frame clones, not every one. The repertoire holds some 1,100,000 clones, about four fifths seen once, with under 0.6% in the top ten. Sample: memory CD4+ T cells from PBMCs. Subset defined: CD45RA-negative fraction. The receptor set was obtained from a man aged 18 to 29 in good health. Some clones in this sample may be carry-over from other donors' samples.

About this clone itself: Other DNA sequences within the sample encode an identical CDR3. V is TRBV7-2 and J is TRBJ1-4; 7 bases fit TRBD1. The CDR3 extends over 14 amino acids. The junction had 5 bases not matched to a gene; V was cut back by 3 bases and J by 7 bases. Germline CDR1 is SGHTA and CDR2 is FQGNSA. The CDR3 DNA reads TGTGCCAGCAGCTTCCGACAGGGCGGTGAAAAACTGTTTTTT. Protein: CASSFRQGGEKLFF.

The J gene is TRBJ2-2, the V gene TRBV6-6; 13 bases line up with TRBD2. J was trimmed by 8 bases and V by 6 bases; bases with no gene match: 9. The germline gives CDR1 MNHNY, CDR2 SVGAGI (reference sequence). CDR3 size: 16 residues. The CDR3 sequence is CASRLGTSGIVGELFF. The CDR3 coding sequence is TGTGCCAGCAGGCTCGGGACTAGCGGGATTGTGGGGGAGCTGTTTTTT.

The rearrangement joins TRBV6-1 to TRBJ2-5; D unclear. CDR1 is MNHNS, CDR2 SASEGT, per germline. The CDR3 sequence is 13 residues long. V was shortened by 4 bases and J by 0 bases, with 6 bases between the two germline ends. Written as DNA, the CDR3 is TGTGCCAGCAGTGGACGGTACCAAGAGACCCAGTACTTC. It is translated as CASSGRYQETQYF.

The J gene is TRBJ1-5, the V gene TRBV6-1; 7 nucleotides match TRBD1. The CDR3 contains 13 residues. Looked up from germline, CDR1 is MNHNS and CDR2 is SASEGT. V lost 6 bases and J lost 7; bases outside the gene matches: 6. CDR3 nucleotides: TGTGCCAGCAGGGTCGACAGGGACCAGCCCCAGCATTTT. This encodes CASRVDRDQPQHF.

The rearrangement links TRBV4-3 to TRBJ1-2; 9 bases match TRBD1. This CDR3 spans 15 amino acids. Germline values: CDR1 LGHNA, CDR2 YSLEER. The junction had 4 bases not matched to a gene; V was cut back by 3 bases and J by 2 bases. In DNA form, the CDR3 reads TGCGCCAGCAGCCACCGAGGGACAGGGAACTATGGCTACACCTTC. It codes for CASSHRGTGNYGYTF.

In this sample, this clone turned up many times. The same CDR3 also results from other DNA sequences found in this sample. The V call is TRBV5-1, the J call TRBJ2-7; 9 bases map to TRBD1. V was clipped by 0 bases and J by 4 bases; unmatched bases: 5. Germline V gives CDR1 SGHRS, CDR2 YFSETQ. This CDR3 is 15 amino acids long. The CDR3, as DNA: TGCGCCAGCAGCTTGGGCGGACAGGGGACGTACGAGCAGTACTTC. Its translation: CASSLGGQGTYEQYF.

As to this clone: The same CDR3 can be traced to other DNA sequences in this sample. This rearrangement joins TRBV4-2 to TRBJ2-5; D ambiguous. V lost 1 base, J lost 2 bases, and 5 bases lay in between. The V gene's germline CDR1 is LGHNA and CDR2 YNFKEQ. The CDR3 runs 13 residues. CDR3 protein: CASSQGRQETQYF. The DNA of the CDR3 is TGTGCCAGCAGCCAAGGGAGACAAGAGACCCAGTACTTC.

This clone came up once. This rearrangement joins TRBV28 to TRBJ2-3; 8 bases map to TRBD1. V shed 3 bases and J 5 bases; nucleotides not matched to a gene: 7. Germline V CDR1 and CDR2: MDHEN, SYDVKM. The CDR3 extends over 15 amino acids. In nucleotides, the CDR3 is TGTGCCAGCAGTTTGGCAGGGGGCCGGGTAGATACGCAGTATTTT. It codes for CASSLAGGRVDTQYF.

The gene calls are TRBV2 and TRBJ2-2; tentative D call: TRBD2 (6 bases). The CDR3 consists of 16 residues. Trimming cost V 6 bases and J 2 bases, with 16 bases left between them. In germline, CDR1 is SNHLY, CDR2 FYNNEI. CDR3 amino acids: CASSAQGLLNTGELFF. The CDR3 DNA follows: TGTGCCAGCAGCGCCCAGGGACTGCTTAACACCGGGGAGCTGTTTTTT.

The V call is TRBV6-4, the J call TRBJ2-1; D is undetermined. Trimming cost V 6 bases and J 0 bases, with 9 bases left between them. CDR3 size: 14 residues. CDR1 MRHNA and CDR2 SNTAGT come from the germline V gene. CDR3: CASRISISYNEQFF. The DNA of the CDR3 is TGTGCCAGCAGGATTAGCATCTCCTACAATGAGCAGTTCTTC.

This sequence joins TRBV9 and TRBJ2-2; a possible D gene is TRBD1 (6 bases). Trimming stripped 4 bases from V and 0 bases from J, with 13 bases between. The CDR3 loop spans 16 amino acids. CDR1 and CDR2 from the germline V gene are SGDLS and YYNGEE. CDR3 loop: CASSPRDISNTGELFF. In DNA form, the CDR3 reads TGTGCCAGCAGCCCCCGGGACATCTCGAACACCGGGGAGCTGTTTTTT.

The rearrangement uses TRBV7-2 and TRBJ1-2; D uncertain. This CDR3 contains 16 residues. Germline CDR1 SGHTA, CDR2 FQGNSA. The V end lost 5 bases, the J end lost 3 bases, and 19 bases lay between the germline ends. The CDR3 here is CASSPRTDPSHYGYTF. The CDR3 DNA is TGTGCCAGCAGCCCACGGACGGATCCCTCGCACTATGGCTACACCTTC.

A remark on this clone: This is likely a read error, given that the CDR3 carries no conserved phenylalanine or tryptophan at its end. This chain uses TRBV4-2 with TRBJ2-7; D is ambiguous. Germline V gene sequence: CDR1 LGHNA, CDR2 YNFKEQ. Trimming shortened V by 0 bases and J by 3 bases, and 3 bases separated the two germline ends. The CDR3 sequence is 12 residues long. The CDR3 spells CASSQEGYEQYS. The CDR3 DNA sequence: TGTGCCAGCAGCCAAGAGGGCTACGAGCAGTACTCC.

CDR3 region: CASSLSTGPYEQYF. CDR3 sequence (DNA): TGTGCCAGCAGCTTATCGACAGGACCCTACGAGCAGTACTTC. The chain carries TRBV11-2 and TRBJ2-7; D might be TRBD1 (6 bases). Germline CDR1 and CDR2: SGHAT and FQNNGV. This CDR3 is built from 14 residues. V lost 2 bases, J lost 2 bases, and 10 bases lay in between. Drawing the rest from reference TRBV11-2 and TRBJ2-7, the complete variable domain is EAGVAQSPRYKIIEKRQSVAFWCNPISGHATLYWYQQILGQGPKLLIQFQNNGVVDDSQLPKDRFSAERLKGVDSTLKIQPAKLEDSAVYLCASSLSTGPYEQYFGPGTRLTVT.

A single count supports this clone. This chain uses TRBV5-4 with TRBJ2-3; a possible D gene is TRBD1 (5 bases). This CDR3 has 14 residues. Trimming shortened V by 0 bases and J by 8 bases, and 13 bases separated the two germline ends. Germline V gene data show CDR1 as SGHNT and CDR2 as YYREEE (reference sequence). The CDR3 loop reads CASSLDRSIGTQYF. The CDR3 DNA sequence: TGTGCCAGCAGCTTGGACAGGTCCATTGGTACGCAGTATTTT.

The rearrangement joins TRBV28 to TRBJ1-1; tentative D call: TRBD1 (5 bases). There are 15 residues in the CDR3. Germline V CDR1 and CDR2: MDHEN, SYDVKM. V gave up 4 bases and J gave up 1 base, with 13 bases separating them. The DNA for the CDR3 is TGTGCCAGCAGTTCCCCTCGGGGGGAGAACACTGAAGCTTTCTTT. Amino acids: CASSSPRGENTEAFF.

The chain has TRBV5-1 and TRBJ2-7; TRBD2 is a possible D gene (6 bases). The germline V gene has CDR1 SGHRS and CDR2 YFSETQ. V dropped 4 bases and J dropped 2 bases, with 13 bases sitting between them. CDR3 length: 14 residues. As DNA, the CDR3 is TGCGCCAGCAGCACCGGGACTGGCCCCTACGAGCAGTACTTC. Translated, it gives CASSTGTGPYEQYF.

The chain joins TRBV2 to TRBJ1-3; a possible D gene is TRBD1 (5 bases). There are 16 residues in the CDR3. Between the trimmed V and J ends, which lost 5 bases and 2 bases, there was a span of 16 bases. Germline-derived CDR1 and CDR2 are SNHLY and FYNNEI. The CDR3 bases are TGTGCCAGCAGTCCCCTCTGGAGGGGACCTGGAAACACCATATATTTT. Protein sequence: CASSPLWRGPGNTIYF.

This clone was seen repeatedly, ten times or more. This chain links TRBV6-5 with TRBJ2-5; D remains unclear. The CDR3 totals 14 residues. Germline values: CDR1 MNHEY, CDR2 SVGAGI. V dropped 8 bases and J dropped 1 base, with 14 bases sitting between them. CDR3 nucleotide sequence: TGTGCCAGCCGAGCAACTCGGTCCCAAGAGACCCAGTACTTC. It is translated as CASRATRSQETQYF.

This clone is a singleton in its sample. This same CDR3 is encoded by further DNA sequences in the sample. V and J are TRBV7-3 and TRBJ1-1, with unresolved D. This CDR3 comprises 13 residues. Germline CDR1 reads SGHTA; CDR2 reads FQGTGA. V lost 5 bases, J lost 4 bases, and 11 bases lay in between. The CDR3 region is CASSLDPGTEAFF. In DNA, the CDR3 is TGTGCCAGCAGCCTGGACCCTGGCACTGAAGCTTTCTTT.

The rearrangement uses TRBV18 and TRBJ2-5; either TRBD1 or TRBD2 may fit D (6 bases each). V was pared by 9 bases and J by 5 bases, with 16 bases between. This CDR3 is 13 amino acids long. Germline loops: CDR1 KGHSH, CDR2 LQKENI. CDR3 sequence (DNA): TGTGCCAGTTGCTTGACAGGAGGGGAGACCCAGTACTTC. It encodes CASCLTGGETQYF.

This clone was seen once. V and J are TRBV29-1 and TRBJ1-2, with D possibly TRBD1 on 5 matching bases. This CDR3 comprises 13 residues. Between the trimmed V and J ends, which lost 6 bases and 3 bases, there was a span of 14 bases. Germline values: CDR1 SQVTM, CDR2 ANQGSEA. For the CDR3, the DNA is TGCAGCGTAGAGAACGGGGGATACTATGGCTACACCTTC. This encodes CSVENGGYYGYTF.

This chain uses TRBV9 with TRBJ1-4, with D possibly being TRBD1 (5 bases). The CDR3 has 16 residues. With 1 base removed from V and 8 bases from J, the gap between germline ends came to 18 bases. Germline V gives CDR1 SGDLS, CDR2 YYNGEE. The CDR3 DNA is TGTGCCAGCAGCGTAAGCCAGGGTAGGGGCGGGGAAAAACTGTTTTTT. It translates to CASSVSQGRGGEKLFF.

V is TRBV5-8 and J is TRBJ1-1; weak D call: TRBD1 (6 bases). Germline lookup yields CDR1 SGHTS and CDR2 YDEGEE. The CDR3 loop spans 13 amino acids. With 4 bases removed from V and 10 bases from J, the gap between germline ends came to 17 bases. This CDR3 reads CASSKDRGVRAFF. CDR3 DNA: TGTGCCAGCAGCAAGGACAGAGGGGTAAGAGCTTTCTTT.

V and J are TRBV28 and TRBJ1-2, with D hard to call. Trimming removed 10 bases at V and 11 bases at J, with 23 bases between. CDR3 size: 13 residues. Germline V gene data show CDR1 as MDHEN and CDR2 as SYDVKM. CDR3 nucleotide sequence: TGTGCCACGAAGAGACCGGTGGATGGTGGGTACACCTTC. The encoded protein is CATKRPVDGGYTF.

V gene TRBV5-1 combines with J gene TRBJ2-1; D not resolved. CDR3 length equals 16 residues. Trimming stripped 4 bases from V and 0 bases from J, with 14 bases between. Germline V lookup: CDR1 SGHRS, CDR2 YFSETQ. The chain's CDR3 is CASSVSMLRSYNEQFF. CDR3 DNA sequence: TGCGCCAGCAGCGTATCAATGCTACGCTCCTACAATGAGCAGTTCTTC.

The sample holds one count of this clone. The chain is built from TRBV15 and TRBJ2-7, with no clear D. V was shortened by 5 bases and J by 0 bases, with 11 bases between the two germline ends. The CDR3 totals 14 residues. CDR1 and CDR2 from the germline V gene are LNHNV and YYDKDF (reference sequence). CDR3 DNA sequence: TGTGCCACCAGCGCAGACCCTTTCTCCTACGAGCAGTACTTC. The encoded protein is CATSADPFSYEQYF.

The rearrangement joins TRBV27 to TRBJ2-7, with TRBD1 matching over 8 bases. V lost 5 bases to trimming and J lost 0 bases; unmatched junction nucleotides: 6. This CDR3 is 15 amino acids long. Germline V lookup: CDR1 MNHEY, CDR2 SMNVEV (reference sequence). This chain's CDR3 is CASSHRQGSSYEQYF. CDR3 bases: TGTGCCAGCAGTCACAGACAGGGGTCCTCCTACGAGCAGTACTTC.

The chain is built from TRBV28 and TRBJ1-3; D perhaps matches TRBD1 (5 bases). With 9 bases removed from V and 4 bases from J, the gap between germline ends came to 19 bases. Germline lookup yields CDR1 MDHEN and CDR2 SYDVKM. CDR3 size: 15 residues. The CDR3 loop is CASFGGSLGGNTIYF. Written as DNA, the CDR3 is TGTGCCAGTTTTGGGGGGTCGTTGGGAGGAAACACCATATATTTT.